The 20 T cell receptor beta chains given below trace back to one sample, sequenced in a study of cytomegalovirus exposure and HLA in healthy donors. Primers: 60 Vbeta forward and 13 Jbeta reverse. Profiled with immunoSEQ multiplex PCR; TCRdb holds only in-frame clones, not every one. The data contain roughly 51,000 clones, approximately 85% of them singletons. The source material was PBMCs. All receptors come from a boy younger than 18 in good health and CMV-seropositive.

The gene calls are TRBV9 and TRBJ2-7; TRBD1 agrees at 7 bases. The CDR3 covers 15 residues. Germline CDR1 and CDR2: SGDLS and YYNGEE. Trimming cost V 3 bases and J 2 bases; bases outside gene matches: 8. CDR3 in amino acids: CASSGGRDSTYEQYF. The DNA of the CDR3 is TGTGCCAGCAGCGGCGGTCGGGACAGCACCTACGAGCAGTACTTC.

The chain links TRBV2 to TRBJ2-7, with 8 bases identical to TRBD1. Trimming cost V 11 bases and J 6 bases; bases outside gene matches: 12. The germline V gene has CDR1 SNHLY and CDR2 FYNNEI. CDR3 length equals 13 residues. CDR3 residues: CACRDRTLGEQYF. The CDR3 DNA sequence: TGTGCCTGCCGGGACAGGACTCTCGGCGAGCAGTACTTC. Complete variable domain (other parts from reference TRBV2 and TRBJ2-7): EPEVTQTPSHQVTQMGQEVILRCVPISNHLYFYWYRQILGQKVEFLVSFYNNEISEKSEIFDDQFSVERPDGSNFTLKIRSTKLEDSAMYFCACRDRTLGEQYFGPGTRLTVT.

This chain links TRBV9 with TRBJ2-7; D may be TRBD2 (6 bases). The CDR3 length is 15 residues. The V and J ends lost 2 bases and 2 bases respectively, with 14 bases between them. The V gene's germline CDR1 is SGDLS and CDR2 YYNGEE. The CDR3 nucleotides are TGTGCCAGCAGCGTGGAGGGGCGGGGAACCTACGAGCAGTACTTC. It specifies CASSVEGRGTYEQYF.

The V call is TRBV11-2, the J call TRBJ2-2; TRBD1 matches 7 bases. Germline CDR1 and CDR2: SGHAT and FQNNGV. CDR3 length equals 13 residues. Unmatched junction bases numbered 3, after V lost 6 bases and J lost 5 bases. The CDR3 region is CASRSTGTGELFF. The DNA of the CDR3 is TGTGCCAGCAGGTCGACAGGGACCGGGGAGCTGTTTTTT.

The chain carries TRBV5-1 and TRBJ2-5; 7 bases match TRBD2. The V segment lost 4 bases and the J segment 5 bases; nucleotides outside the gene matches: 8. CDR3 length: 14 amino acids. Germline V gene lookup returns CDR1 SGHRS and CDR2 YFSETQ. The CDR3 region has the DNA TGCGCCAGCAGCGTGCCTAGCGGCCGGGAGACCCAGTACTTC. Amino acids: CASSVPSGRETQYF.

This clone has only a few counts. Within the sample, other DNA sequences also encode this same CDR3. This chain links TRBV7-9 with TRBJ2-7; D call uncertain. The germline V gene has CDR1 SEHNR and CDR2 FQNEAQ (reference sequence). The CDR3 is made up of 12 amino acids. Trimming cost V 5 bases and J 0 bases, with 5 bases left between them. Here the CDR3 DNA reads TGTGCCAGCAGCCTGAGCTCCTACGAGCAGTACTTC. Translated: CASSLSSYEQYF.

This chain joins TRBV27 and TRBJ2-2, with 8 bases that match TRBD2. Trimming removed 5 bases from V and 5 bases from J; junction bases left unmatched: 16. This CDR3 is built from 18 residues. CDR1 MNHEY and CDR2 SMNVEV come from the germline V gene (reference sequence). DNA for the CDR3: TGTGCCAGCAGTACACCTAAGGCTTCTGGGACTAGAACCGGGGAGCTGTTTTTT. This translates into CASSTPKASGTRTGELFF.

The J gene is TRBJ2-5, the V gene TRBV27; 7 bases line up with TRBD2. From germline, CDR1 is MNHEY and CDR2 SMNVEV (reference sequence). The CDR3 covers 12 residues. The ends lost 7 bases at V and 9 bases at J; junction bases unmatched: 8. The CDR3 bases are TGTGCCAGCACTACGTGGGGGGGAGCCCAGTACTTC. It specifies CASTTWGGAQYF.

The chain uses TRBV5-1 and TRBJ2-7, with 8 bases matching TRBD2. The J segment lost 0 bases and the V segment lost 3 bases, leaving 8 bases of the junction unmatched. Germline values: CDR1 SGHRS, CDR2 YFSETQ. The CDR3 is made up of 16 amino acids. The CDR3 DNA is TGCGCCAGCAGCTCGTCGGGAGGGGGGCCCTCCTACGAGCAGTACTTC. This codes for CASSSSGGGPSYEQYF.

This clone is a singleton in its sample. The chain couples TRBV7-3 to TRBJ1-1; the D is unclear. This CDR3 comprises 13 residues. V lost 2 bases to trimming and J lost 0 bases, with 4 bases between them. CDR1 and CDR2 from the germline V gene are SGHTA and FQGTGA. CDR3 protein: CASSLEVNTEAFF. For the CDR3, the DNA is TGTGCCAGCAGCTTAGAGGTGAACACTGAAGCTTTCTTT. The whole variable domain, filled in from reference TRBV7-3 and TRBJ1-1, reads GAGVSQTPSNKVTEKGKYVELRCDPISGHTALYWYRQSLGQGPEFLIYFQGTGAADDSGLPNDRFFAVRPEGSVSTLKIQRTERGDSAVYLCASSLEVNTEAFFGQGTRLTVV.

This chain links TRBV7-9 with TRBJ1-2; D call uncertain. Germline-derived CDR1 and CDR2 are SEHNR and FQNEAQ (reference sequence). Trimming shortened V by 7 bases and J by 0 bases, and 15 bases separated the two germline ends. CDR3 length: 15 residues. DNA for the CDR3: TGTGCCAGCACCCACGTGAGAGGAACTAACTATGGCTACACCTTC. Its translation: CASTHVRGTNYGYTF.

The chain uses TRBV5-4 and TRBJ1-1, with 8 bases fitting TRBD1. J gave up 1 base and V 0 bases, and 5 bases lay outside the gene matches. The CDR3 consists of 16 residues. Per the germline V gene, CDR1 is SGHNT and CDR2 is YYREEE (reference sequence). The CDR3 loop is CASSLGQGATNTEAFF. CDR3 nucleotide sequence: TGTGCCAGCAGCTTGGGGCAGGGGGCTACGAACACTGAAGCTTTCTTT.

The chain employs TRBV5-5 and TRBJ2-1; TRBD1 aligns across 10 bases. Looked up from germline, CDR1 is SGHKS and CDR2 is YYEKEE (reference sequence). This CDR3 is built from 15 residues. With V trimmed by 4 bases and J by 9 bases, 10 bases remained unmatched. CDR3 loop: CASSRRGTGVSEQFF. The CDR3 region has the DNA TGTGCCAGCAGCCGTCGAGGGACAGGGGTTTCTGAGCAGTTCTTC.

This chain connects TRBV29-1 to TRBJ1-4; possibly TRBD1 for D (6 bases). This CDR3 spans 11 amino acids. Germline lookup yields CDR1 SQVTM and CDR2 ANQGSEA. Trimming took off 6 bases at V and 14 bases at J, with 16 bases between the two ends. The CDR3 DNA is TGCAGCGTGGAGGACAGCGCGGGCCTGTTTTTT. The encoded protein is CSVEDSAGLFF.

This clone was detected a few times. The chain links TRBV15 to TRBJ2-5; 9 positions match TRBD2. Germline loops: CDR1 LNHNV, CDR2 YYDKDF (reference sequence). V was clipped by 5 bases and J by 3 bases; unmatched bases: 4. The CDR3 is 14 residues long. CDR3 in amino acids: CATSGLAPEETQYF. The CDR3 region has the DNA TGTGCCACCAGCGGACTAGCGCCCGAAGAGACCCAGTACTTC.

The chain is built from TRBV2 and TRBJ2-2; D gene unclear. V gave up 10 bases and J gave up 0 bases, with 9 bases separating them. This CDR3 spans 13 amino acids. CDR1 is SNHLY and CDR2 is FYNNEI in the germline V gene. The CDR3 is CATLSTNTGELFF. DNA for the CDR3: TGTGCCACTCTTAGTACGAACACCGGGGAGCTGTTTTTT.

V is TRBV7-6 and J is TRBJ2-3, with D possibly being TRBD2 (5 bases). Per germline, CDR1 SGHVS and CDR2 FNYEAQ. This CDR3 contains 15 residues. Between the trimmed V and J ends, which lost 4 bases and 3 bases, there was a span of 14 bases. Here the CDR3 reads CASSSTGFGTDTQYF. The CDR3 DNA is TGTGCCAGCAGCTCCACGGGGTTTGGGACAGATACGCAGTATTTT.

This sequence joins TRBV5-8 and TRBJ2-7, with 8 bases aligning to TRBD1. The CDR3 consists of 17 residues. Germline V gene data show CDR1 as SGHTS and CDR2 as YDEGEE. The trim removed 3 bases at V and 4 bases at J, leaving 15 bases unmatched. In DNA form, the CDR3 reads TGTGCCAGCAGCTCTCCCCCTTATCGGACAGGGTTATACGAGCAGTACTTC. Translation gives CASSSPPYRTGLYEQYF.

The chain combines TRBV5-4 with TRBJ2-3, with 7 bases lining up with TRBD2. Looked up from germline, CDR1 is SGHNT and CDR2 is YYREEE (reference sequence). The CDR3 is 14 amino acids. With V trimmed by 10 bases and J by 3 bases, 11 bases remained unmatched. The CDR3 loop is CADRLASETDTQYF. The DNA for the CDR3 is TGTGCCGACCGACTAGCCTCCGAGACAGATACGCAGTATTTT.

The chain joins TRBV5-1 to TRBJ2-5; TRBD1 might be the D (8 bases). This CDR3 is built from 14 residues. CDR1 SGHRS and CDR2 YFSETQ come from the germline V gene. The V gene lost 0 bases and the J gene lost 4 bases, with 10 bases spanning the gap. The CDR3, as DNA: TGCGCCAGCAGCTTGGACAGGGGGGGAGAGACCCAGTACTTC. Translated: CASSLDRGGETQYF.